The entry below gives a single TCR beta chain sequence along with its context. Antigen specificity is unknown. The assay was immunoSEQ multiplex PCR, and TCRdb's table has in-frame clones only and misses some. The repertoire includes under 25,000 clones, 73% of them detected once, and approximately 5% sits in the top ten. The CDR3 spans 16 residues. The germline CDR1 and CDR2 sequences are MNHEY and SVGAGI. V was trimmed by 0 bases and J by 5 bases, leaving 13 bases between them. These data are taken from a study of vaccination effects on CD4 cells after COVID-19. Expansion with viral peptide pools was applied to antigen-specific CD4+ T cells by the ViraFEST assay prior to sequencing. On day 10 of culture, CD4+ T cells were separated out. Each vaccine recipient was nucleocapsid antibody negative and had no prior SARS-CoV-2 infection. On both days 3 and 7, half of the culture medium was replaced with IL-2 medium.

Whole-study findings and limits: Vaccine-induced clones in healthy vaccinees cross-reacted with common cold coronaviruses in only 1 of 255 cases.

The chain uses TRBV6-5 and TRBJ1-4; D gene unclear. The sequencing used CD4+ T cells from PBMCs cultured with SARS-CoV-2 spike peptides, collected before COVID-19 vaccination. The clonotype comes from a human donor who received a COVID-19 vaccine. The CDR3 DNA sequence: TGTGCCAGCAGTTACTCGATGGGTGTAAGAAATGAAAAACTGTTTTTT. Protein product: CASSYSMGVRNEKLFF.